This T cell receptor (beta chain) was sequenced for a study of T-cell reconstitution after alpha-beta-depleted transplantation in children. The authors prepared the TCRbeta library with unique molecular identifiers. One entry per CDR3 protein results from TCRdb running MiXCR on the PCR reads. Altogether about 16,000 distinct CDR3 sequences are present, roughly 7.8% being singletons, with the ten largest covering 35% to 40%. This clonotype was detected many times. Germline assignment: CDR1 DFQATT and CDR2 SNEGSKA (reference sequence). The CDR3 is made up of 14 amino acids. With 3 bases removed from V and 3 bases from J, the gap between germline ends came to 12 bases.

The receptor's source is a boy younger than two who had a stem cell transplant for Wiskott-Aldrich syndrome, so the T cells may come from the graft donor. Sample: PBMCs, mostly from graft donor cells, taken 60 days after TCRalphabeta/CD19-depleted stem cell transplant. The J gene is TRBJ2-1, the V gene TRBV20-1; tentative D call: TRBD2 (5 bases). The CDR3 reads CSARKNSDYNEQFF. In DNA form, the CDR3 reads TGCAGTGCTAGGAAAAATAGCGACTACAATGAGCAGTTCTTC.